The 17 T cell receptor beta chains listed next were all sequenced from one sample in a study of control samples from healthy donors and cancer patients. Profiled with immunoSEQ multiplex PCR; TCRdb holds only in-frame clones, not every one. The table lists approximately 70,000 clones, over 85% of them singletons, with less than 6% in the top ten. The material sequenced was PBMCs. These receptors came from a man aged 60 to 69 with colorectal cancer.

This clone appeared a single time. This chain links TRBV6-1 with TRBJ1-2; D is unclear. V was cut by 0 bases and J by 1 base, with 3 bases left in between. CDR1 and CDR2 from the germline V gene are MNHNS and SASEGT. The CDR3 covers 13 residues. The CDR3 sequence is CASSEAVNYGYTF. CDR3 DNA sequence: TGTGCCAGCAGTGAAGCAGTTAACTATGGCTACACCTTC.

The CDR3 bases are TGTGCCAGTAGTATAGATCAGTCCTACTATGGCTACACCTTC. Protein sequence: CASSIDQSYYGYTF. This chain uses TRBV19 with TRBJ1-2; no firm D call. The CDR3 totals 14 residues. CDR1 and CDR2 (germline): LNHDA, SQIVND (reference sequence). V lost 0 bases and J 3 bases, leaving 8 bases between the germline ends.

The chain combines TRBV5-6 with TRBJ1-6; 11 bases line up with TRBD1. Germline assignment: CDR1 SGHDT and CDR2 YYEEEE. The junction had 10 bases not matched to a gene; V was cut back by 4 bases and J by 10 bases. The CDR3 length is 16 residues. The CDR3 DNA is TGTGCCAGCAGCCGCACGGGACAGGGGGTGGAGTCACCCCTCCACTTT. Translation: CASSRTGQGVESPLHF.

The genes are TRBV9 and TRBJ2-5; the D call may be TRBD1 or TRBD2 (6 bases each). This CDR3 region has 15 residues. The germline V gene has CDR1 SGDLS and CDR2 YYNGEE. V was trimmed by 0 bases and J by 5 bases, leaving 14 bases between them. In DNA form, the CDR3 reads TGTGCCAGCAGCGTAGCCCTGGGGGGCGGGGAGACCCAGTACTTC. This sequence encodes CASSVALGGGETQYF.

The chain couples TRBV4-2 to TRBJ2-7; TRBD2 aligns across 9 bases. V dropped 2 bases and J dropped 4; count of bases not matched to a gene: 3. This CDR3 has 14 amino acids. CDR1 is LGHNA and CDR2 is YNFKEQ in the germline V gene. Here the CDR3 DNA reads TGTGCCAGCAGCCAATCGAGCGGGGGGTACGAGCAGTACTTC. Translated: CASSQSSGGYEQYF.

The CDR3 sequence is CASSVGQGAEEQYF. The CDR3 DNA reads as TGTGCCAGCAGCGTAGGGCAGGGGGCGGAGGAGCAGTACTTC. This chain links TRBV9 with TRBJ2-7; the match to TRBD1 covers 8 bases. The V and J ends lost 0 bases and 7 bases, in that order; junction bases with no gene match: 6. Germline-derived CDR1 and CDR2 are SGDLS and YYNGEE. CDR3 size: 14 residues.

The rearrangement uses TRBV10-3 and TRBJ2-1, with no clear D. The length of the CDR3 is 11 residues. Deletions cut 0 bases from V and 9 bases from J, with 3 bases between. CDR1 is ENHRY, CDR2 SYGVKD, per germline. The DNA for the CDR3 is TGTGCCATCAGTGAGTCTGCTGAGCAGTTCTTC. As protein: CAISESAEQFF.

The genes are TRBV5-1 and TRBJ2-5; 7 nucleotides align to TRBD1. The CDR3 extends over 15 amino acids. The germline V gene has CDR1 SGHRS and CDR2 YFSETQ. V shed 2 bases and J 5 bases; nucleotides not matched to a gene: 9. CDR3 protein: CASSLTGTAGETQYF. The CDR3 nucleotides read TGCGCCAGCAGCTTAACCGGGACAGCTGGGGAGACCCAGTACTTC.

This rearrangement joins TRBV5-1 to TRBJ2-7, with 15 bases lining up with TRBD2. Germline V gene data show CDR1 as SGHRS and CDR2 as YFSETQ. The trim removed 0 bases at V and 0 bases at J, leaving 4 bases unmatched. The CDR3 is made up of 18 amino acids. In nucleotides, the CDR3 is TGCGCCAGCAGCTTGGCCGGGACTAGCGGGGGGCCCTCCTACGAGCAGTACTTC. It is translated as CASSLAGTSGGPSYEQYF.

This sequence joins TRBV2 and TRBJ1-5; the D gene is possibly TRBD1 (5 bases). With 2 bases removed from V and 6 bases from J, the gap between germline ends came to 11 bases. CDR1 is SNHLY and CDR2 is FYNNEI in the germline V gene. The CDR3 runs to 14 residues. The CDR3 is CASSELGGGQPQHF. CDR3 nucleotide sequence: TGTGCCAGCAGTGAACTTGGGGGTGGTCAGCCCCAGCATTTT. Combining the CDR3 with reference TRBV2 and TRBJ1-5 gives the whole variable domain EPEVTQTPSHQVTQMGQEVILRCVPISNHLYFYWYRQILGQKVEFLVSFYNNEISEKSEIFDDQFSVERPDGSNFTLKIRSTKLEDSAMYFCASSELGGGQPQHFGDGTRLSIL.

The gene calls are TRBV7-2 and TRBJ2-4; perhaps D is TRBD1 or TRBD2 (5 bases each). V was pared by 5 bases and J by 0 bases, with 14 bases between. Germline-derived CDR1 and CDR2 are SGHTA and FQGNSA. This CDR3 region has 16 residues. DNA of the CDR3: TGTGCCAGCAGCCAGGGCGGGTATCTAGCCAAAAACATTCAGTACTTC. This sequence encodes CASSQGGYLAKNIQYF.

The V call is TRBV19, the J call TRBJ2-5, with 14 bases matching TRBD2. CDR3 length equals 18 residues. V shed 4 bases and J 0 bases; nucleotides not matched to a gene: 7. CDR1 is LNHDA, CDR2 SQIVND, per germline (reference sequence). The CDR3 DNA sequence: TGTGCCAGTAGTAGCGGGGGACTAGCGGGGGCCAACCAAGAGACCCAGTACTTC. Its translation: CASSSGGLAGANQETQYF.

The chain is built from TRBV4-2 and TRBJ2-7; TRBD2 might be the D (6 bases). CDR1 is LGHNA, CDR2 YNFKEQ, per germline. The ends were cut back, 4 bases at V and 7 bases at J, with 26 bases in the middle. The CDR3 sequence is 17 residues long. CDR3 protein: CASSPSLERGALREQYF. The CDR3 DNA reads as TGTGCCAGCAGCCCAAGTCTAGAGCGCGGGGCACTTAGGGAGCAGTACTTC.

V gene TRBV3-1 (or the pseudogene TRBV3-2) combines with J gene TRBJ2-3, with D uncertain. CDR1 is LGHDT, CDR2 YNNKEL, per germline (reference sequence). V lost 0 bases and J 1 base, leaving 5 bases between the germline ends. The CDR3 totals 14 residues. CDR3 in amino acids: CASSQEGGTDTQYF. Here the CDR3 DNA reads TGTGCCAGCAGCCAAGAAGGTGGCACAGATACGCAGTATTTT.

This chain uses TRBV11-2 with TRBJ1-1; tentatively, D is TRBD1 (5 bases). The CDR3 has 15 amino acids. V was shortened by 5 bases and J by 1 base, with 14 bases between the two germline ends. Germline V lookup: CDR1 SGHAT, CDR2 FQNNGV. The CDR3 spells CASSPVQGRNTEAFF. CDR3 nucleotide sequence: TGTGCCAGCAGCCCAGTCCAGGGAAGGAACACTGAAGCTTTCTTT.

The rearrangement links TRBV7-2 to TRBJ2-7; weak D call: TRBD2 (5 bases). The length of the CDR3 is 14 residues. V was trimmed by 4 bases and J by 3 bases, leaving 13 bases between them. Germline V gives CDR1 SGHTA, CDR2 FQGNSA. The CDR3 bases are TGTGCCAGCAGCTCACCGGGATTGAACTACGAGCAGTACTTC. Its translation: CASSSPGLNYEQYF.

V is TRBV7-2 and J is TRBJ2-7, with 7 positions matching TRBD2. The CDR3 runs 14 residues. Germline CDR1 SGHTA, CDR2 FQGNSA. Trimming at V came to 6 bases and at J to 0 bases, leaving 5 bases not matched to a gene. The CDR3 DNA follows: TGTGCCAGCAGACCCGGGGGGAGCTCCTACGAGCAGTACTTC. It is translated as CASRPGGSSYEQYF.